Listed below are T cell receptor beta chains from one sample, sequenced in a study of blood T cell repertoires in COVID-19. The repertoire was sequenced with immunoSEQ multiplex PCR; TCRdb's copy has only in-frame clones and lacks some. The sample contains fewer than 250,000 clones, 75% to 85% of which appear only once. Sequenced sample: peripheral blood. These receptors originate from a woman between 65 and 79 years old with acute or convalescent COVID-19. The CDR3 runs from the conserved cysteine through the conserved F or W. A D gene is named only where the DNA matches it firmly. Clone size is shown for a subset of rows, as once, few, many or a class of expanded clone.

abundance,j_gene,d_gene,v_gene,CDR3nt,CDR3aa
once,TRBJ1-1,TRBD1,TRBV28,TGTGCCACCTCGAGGGGACAGCCCTTTGAAGCTTTCTTT,CATSRGQPFEAFF
few,TRBJ2-1,-,TRBV6-6,TGTGCCAGCAACTCAGTTGGTGAGGGTGAGCAGTTCTTC,CASNSVGEGEQFF
-,TRBJ2-7,-,TRBV6-2/TRBV6-3,TGTGCCAGCAGTTCCTCATCGGTTCCGAATCAGTACTTC,CASSSSSVPNQYF
-,TRBJ1-2,TRBD1,TRBV19,TGTGCCAGTAGCAGGGGGCGCGGGATCTATGGCTACACCTTC,CASSRGRGIYGYTF
few,TRBJ1-5,-,TRBV20-1,TGCAGTGCTAGTATGTCAGGGCGGAATCAGCCCCAGCATTTT,CSASMSGRNQPQHF
-,TRBJ2-5,TRBD1,TRBV10-3,TGTGCCACCACAGGGGGGAGAGAAGAGACCCAGTACTTC,CATTGGREETQYF
-,TRBJ1-1,TRBD1,TRBV28,TGTGCCAGCAGTTTATGGACAGGGGTGACTGAAGCTTTCTTT,CASSLWTGVTEAFF
once,TRBJ1-1,-,TRBV7-2,TGTGCCAGCAGCTTAGATCCAGGGTCCCCAGCTTTCTTT,CASSLDPGSPAFF
-,TRBJ1-5,TRBD1,TRBV6-5,TGTGCCAGCAGTTTTGCGGCGACAGGGGGCAATCAGCCCCAGCATTTT,CASSFAATGGNQPQHF
-,TRBJ1-4,TRBD1,TRBV7-7,TGTGCCAGCAGCAACAACCAGGGGGCTGGAGAAAAACTGTTTTTT,CASSNNQGAGEKLFF
-,TRBJ2-7,TRBD2,TRBV28,TGTGCCAGCAGTTTTGGGACTAGCGGGGGGGCTTACGAGCAGTACTTC,CASSFGTSGGAYEQYF
-,TRBJ1-2,TRBD1,TRBV7-2,TGTGCCAGCAGCCCACGACTACCGGGACAGGGTTTTGGGTATGGCTACACCTTC,CASSPRLPGQGFGYGYTF
-,TRBJ1-3,TRBD1,TRBV7-2,TGTGCCAGCAGCTGGGACAGGAGCTCTGGAAACACCATATATTTT,CASSWDRSSGNTIYF
-,TRBJ2-3,TRBD2,TRBV12-5,TGTGCTAGTGGTTTGGCAGGGACTAGCGGGGGGGGAGATACGCAGTATTTT,CASGLAGTSGGGDTQYF
-,TRBJ2-2,TRBD2,TRBV9,TGTGCCAGCAGCGGACCGCCGCACCAAGGACTAGCGGGGGTGGGCACCGGGGAGCTGTTTTTT,CASSGPPHQGLAGVGTGELFF
-,TRBJ2-7,TRBD1,TRBV2,TGTGCCAGCAGTAAAGACAGGGGGCCTCTCTACGAGCAGTACTTC,CASSKDRGPLYEQYF
-,TRBJ2-1,TRBD2,TRBV4-1,TGCGCCAGCAGCCGACTAGCGGGGGGGTGGGATGAGCAGTTCTTC,CASSRLAGGWDEQFF
-,TRBJ1-2,-,TRBV27,TGTGCCAGCAGTGTGACGGGAACTAACTATGGCTACACCTTC,CASSVTGTNYGYTF
-,TRBJ1-3,TRBD1,TRBV7-2,TGTGCCAGCAGCTCGTCCAGGGGGCCAGGAAACACCATATATTTT,CASSSSRGPGNTIYF
-,TRBJ1-2,-,TRBV12-3/TRBV12-4,TGTGCCAGCAGTCTCCGGACACATGGCTACACCTTC,CASSLRTHGYTF
-,TRBJ2-1,TRBD2,TRBV7-9,TGTGCCAGCAGCTTGTCGGGGGGTCCCTACAATGAGCAGTTCTTC,CASSLSGGPYNEQFF
-,TRBJ1-1,-,TRBV12-3/TRBV12-4,TGTGCCAGCAGTTTGCCCTCAGGAAGGGCTTTCTTT,CASSLPSGRAFF
-,TRBJ1-5,-,TRBV30,TGTGCCTGGAGAATATTCGGGAGCAATCAGCCCCAGCATTTT,CAWRIFGSNQPQHF
few,TRBJ1-5,-,TRBV10-3,TGTGCCATCAGTGACAGTAATAGCAATCAGCCCCAGCATTTT,CAISDSNSNQPQHF
-,TRBJ1-6,TRBD1,TRBV4-3,TGCGCCAGTTCAGACAGGGACATTTCACCCCTCCACTTT,CASSDRDISPLHF
-,TRBJ1-5,-,TRBV28,TGTGCCAGCAGTTTAGGGCAGGGGAACAATCAGCCCCAGCATTTT,CASSLGQGNNQPQHF
-,TRBJ1-5,-,TRBV19,TGTGCCAGTAGTATGGCGGCGACTGCAGGCAATCAGCCCCAGCATTTT,CASSMAATAGNQPQHF
-,TRBJ1-5,-,TRBV24-1,TGTGCCACCAGTGAGAGGGTTGATCAGCCCCAGCATTTT,CATSERVDQPQHF
-,TRBJ1-6,-,TRBV6-2/TRBV6-3,TGTGCCAGCAGTTACAGGCAGGGGCGATTGAATTCACCCCTCCACTTT,CASSYRQGRLNSPLHF
-,TRBJ1-5,TRBD1,TRBV28,TGTGCCAGCAGTCTAGGACAGGTATCTCAGCCCCAGCATTTT,CASSLGQVSQPQHF
-,TRBJ1-1,-,TRBV2,TGTGCCAGCAGTGAACCGGGATTAAGCACTGAAGCTTTCTTT,CASSEPGLSTEAFF